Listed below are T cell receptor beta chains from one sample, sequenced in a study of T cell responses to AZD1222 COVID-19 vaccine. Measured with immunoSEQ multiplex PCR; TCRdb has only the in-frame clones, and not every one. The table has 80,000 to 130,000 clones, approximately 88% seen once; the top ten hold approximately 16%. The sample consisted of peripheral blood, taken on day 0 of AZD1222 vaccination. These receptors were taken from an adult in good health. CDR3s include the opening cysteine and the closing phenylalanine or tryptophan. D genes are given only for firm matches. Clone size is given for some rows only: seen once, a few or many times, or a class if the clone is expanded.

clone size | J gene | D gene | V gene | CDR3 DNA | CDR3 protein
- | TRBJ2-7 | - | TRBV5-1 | TGCGCCAGCAGCTTGGAATTTGAACCCCCTCTCTACGAGCAGTACTTC | CASSLEFEPPLYEQYF
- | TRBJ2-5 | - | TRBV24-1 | TGTGCCACCAGTGACAGGCGGGGAGGCTACCAAGAGACCCAGTACTTC | CATSDRRGGYQETQYF
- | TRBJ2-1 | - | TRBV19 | TGTGCCAGTAGTTTGACCGCGGTCGATCAGTTCTTC | CASSLTAVDQFF
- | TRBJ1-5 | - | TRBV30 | TGTGCCTTACAAACCGCGGGGGGAAATCAGCCCCAGCATTTT | CALQTAGGNQPQHF
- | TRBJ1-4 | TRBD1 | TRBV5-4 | TGTGCCAGCAGCCAAAGACAGGGGGCTCCCCCTGAACTGTTTTTT | CASSQRQGAPPELFF
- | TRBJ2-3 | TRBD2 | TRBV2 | TGTGCCAGCAGACGACTAGCGGGAGCAGATACGCAGTATTTT | CASRRLAGADTQYF
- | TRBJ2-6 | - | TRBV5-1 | TGCGCCAGCAGCGCCTGGAACGCCCTAACCGGGGCCAACGTCCTGACTTTC | CASSAWNALTGANVLTF
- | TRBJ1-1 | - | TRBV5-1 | TGCGCCAGCAGGGCAGGGGAAAACACTGAAGCTTTCTTT | CASRAGENTEAFF
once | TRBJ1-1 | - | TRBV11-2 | TGTGCCAGCAGCTCCAACAGGATTATGAACACTGAAGCTTTCTTT | CASSSNRIMNTEAFF
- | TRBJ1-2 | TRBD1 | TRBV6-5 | TGTGCCAGCAGTTACACCAACAGGGGACGTGGCTACACCTTC | CASSYTNRGRGYTF
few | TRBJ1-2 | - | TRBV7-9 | TGTGCCAGCAGCTTCGGGCAGCACTATGGCTACACCTTC | CASSFGQHYGYTF
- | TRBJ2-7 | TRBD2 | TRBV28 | TGTGCCAGTTCGGAGGGACTAGCGCCATACGAGCAGTACTTC | CASSEGLAPYEQYF
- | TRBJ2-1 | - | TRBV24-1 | TGTGCCACCAGTGATCCCGCCGGGGCTGACAATGAGCAGTTCTTC | CATSDPAGADNEQFF
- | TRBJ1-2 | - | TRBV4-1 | TGCGCCAGCAGCCAAGTAGGTATCGGTGGCTACACCTTC | CASSQVGIGGYTF
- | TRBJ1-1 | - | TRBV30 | TGTGCCCGCCGGGACCAGAACACTGAAGCTTTCTTT | CARRDQNTEAFF
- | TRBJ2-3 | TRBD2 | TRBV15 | TGTGCCACCAGCAGAGTTAGGGGAGGGTCGAGCACAGATACGCAGTATTTT | CATSRVRGGSSTDTQYF
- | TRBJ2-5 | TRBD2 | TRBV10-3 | TGTGCCATCAGTACTAGCGGGGACCACATAGAGACCCAGTACTTC | CAISTSGDHIETQYF
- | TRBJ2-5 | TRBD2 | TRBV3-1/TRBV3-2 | TGTGCCAGCAGCCAAGTCTCGCGGGGGAGTCCCCAGTACTTC | CASSQVSRGSPQYF
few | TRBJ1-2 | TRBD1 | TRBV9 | TGTGCCAGCAGCGCCCGGACAGGTCGGGGGGGTGGCTACACCTTC | CASSARTGRGGGYTF
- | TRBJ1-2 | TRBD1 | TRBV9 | TGTGCCAGCAGCGTAGATCAGGGACAGCGGATGGGCTACACCTTC | CASSVDQGQRMGYTF
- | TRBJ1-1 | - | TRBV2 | TGTGCCAGCAGTGAGGGGGGGCGAGTGGACACTGAAGCTTTCTTT | CASSEGGRVDTEAFF
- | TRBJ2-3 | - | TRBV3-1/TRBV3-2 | TGTGCCAGCGCCGTTGGGGGGACGCCAGATACGCAGTATTTT | CASAVGGTPDTQYF
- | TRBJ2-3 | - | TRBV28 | TGTGCCAGCACCCGAGTTTCGGCTTGGGGGACACTGCAGTATTTT | CASTRVSAWGTLQYF
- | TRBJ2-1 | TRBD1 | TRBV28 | TGTGCCAGCAATTTGGACAGGGGCTACAATGAGCAGTTCTTC | CASNLDRGYNEQFF
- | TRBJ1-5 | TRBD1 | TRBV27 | TGTGCCAGCAGTTTGACAGGAGGACAGGGCAATCAGCCCCAGCATTTT | CASSLTGGQGNQPQHF
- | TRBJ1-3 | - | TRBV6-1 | TGTGCCAGCAGTGATGAAGTCTCTGGAAACACCATATATTTT | CASSDEVSGNTIYF
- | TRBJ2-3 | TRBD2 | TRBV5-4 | TGTGCCAGCAGCTTCGGAACAACTAGCGTCCTAAGAGATACGCAGTATTTT | CASSFGTTSVLRDTQYF
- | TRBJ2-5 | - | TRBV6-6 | TGTGCCAGCAGTTACCCGACCAGAGAGACCCAGTACTTC | CASSYPTRETQYF
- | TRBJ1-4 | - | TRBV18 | TGTGCCAGCTCACCCGGACAGATAACTAATGAAAAACTGTTTTTT | CASSPGQITNEKLFF
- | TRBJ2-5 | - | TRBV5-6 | TGTGCCAGCAGCTTGGCAGGGGATGAGACCCAGTACTTC | CASSLAGDETQYF
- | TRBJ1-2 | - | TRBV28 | TGTGCCAGCAGACCACAGGGCCAGGGGGGCTACACCTTC | CASRPQGQGGYTF
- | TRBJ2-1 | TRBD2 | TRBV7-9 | TGTGCCAGCAGCTTAGCGGCGGGAGGGTCCGATGAGCAGTTCTTC | CASSLAAGGSDEQFF
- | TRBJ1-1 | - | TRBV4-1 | TGCGCCAGCAGCCAAGTAGCAGTCACTGAAGCTTTCTTT | CASSQVAVTEAFF
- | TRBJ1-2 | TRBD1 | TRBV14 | TGTGCCAGCAGCCAAGGGACAGGCTATGGCTACACCTTC | CASSQGTGYGYTF
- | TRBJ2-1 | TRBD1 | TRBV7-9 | TGTGCCAGCAGCGGCCCGTACAGGGGGCAGTACAATGAGCAGTTCTTC | CASSGPYRGQYNEQFF
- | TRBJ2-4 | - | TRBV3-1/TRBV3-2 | TGTGCCAGCAGCCGTACCAGGGAGGCTCCTTCTGCCAAAAACATTCAGTACTTC | CASSRTREAPSAKNIQYF